A selection of T cell receptor beta chains follows, all from one sample in a study of T-cell memory formation after mild COVID-19. Via MiXCR, TCRdb re-called the 5' RACE reads, giving one row per CDR3 protein. This sample yields 250,000 to 300,000 distinct CDR3 sequences, of which approximately 8.4% are seen a single time; approximately 23% belongs to the top ten. Sequencing was carried out using PBMCs or a T cell subset sorted from them (not recorded which). The receptors were sampled from a man between 18 and 29 years old who had mild COVID-19 (a few samples of this study predate the infection). Cell type and time point are not known. Both conserved end residues are part of each CDR3. Each record gives: V gene, J gene, clone size, D gene, CDR3 protein, CDR3 DNA. A D gene is named only where the DNA matches it firmly. Where a row states a size, it is once, few, many or the class of an expanded clone; other rows omit it.

v_call: TRBV7-9
j_call: TRBJ1-2
clone_size: NA
d_call: NA
cdr3_aa: CASSFGRAADSPYGYTF
cdr3_nt: TGTGCCAGCAGCTTCGGAAGGGCAGCCGATTCCCCCTATGGCTACACCTTC

v_call: TRBV4-1
j_call: TRBJ1-4
clone_size: NA
d_call: NA
cdr3_aa: CASSPNGGPADSHINEKLFF
cdr3_nt: TGCGCCAGCAGCCCGAATGGAGGCCCGGCGGACAGCCACATAAATGAAAAACTGTTTTTT

v_call: TRBV2
j_call: TRBJ1-4
clone_size: few
d_call: NA
cdr3_aa: CASSVGGATNEKLFF
cdr3_nt: TGTGCCAGCAGTGTGGGGGGTGCAACTAATGAAAAACTGTTTTTT

v_call: TRBV29-1
j_call: TRBJ1-5
clone_size: NA
d_call: NA
cdr3_aa: CSVEGPNNQPQHF
cdr3_nt: TGCAGCGTTGAAGGGCCAAACAATCAGCCCCAGCATTTT

v_call: TRBV20-1
j_call: TRBJ2-1
clone_size: few
d_call: TRBD1
cdr3_aa: CSARQGNNEQFF
cdr3_nt: TGCAGTGCTCGACAGGGCAACAATGAGCAGTTCTTC

v_call: TRBV29-1
j_call: TRBJ2-5
clone_size: NA
d_call: NA
cdr3_aa: CSVPGTQYF
cdr3_nt: TGCAGCGTTCCAGGGACCCAGTACTTC

v_call: TRBV7-2
j_call: TRBJ2-3
clone_size: NA
d_call: TRBD1
cdr3_aa: CASSPDRVPTDTQYF
cdr3_nt: TGTGCCAGCAGCCCCGACAGGGTTCCCACAGATACGCAGTATTTT

v_call: TRBV3-1
j_call: TRBJ2-4
clone_size: NA
d_call: NA
cdr3_aa: CASSHRTDRFKNIQYF
cdr3_nt: TGTGCCAGCAGCCACCGTACGGACAGATTCAAAAACATTCAGTACTTC

v_call: TRBV7-2
j_call: TRBJ1-1
clone_size: many
d_call: NA
cdr3_aa: CASSLGRNTEAFF
cdr3_nt: TGTGCCAGCAGCTTAGGCAGGAACACTGAAGCTTTCTTT

v_call: TRBV7-2
j_call: TRBJ2-5
clone_size: NA
d_call: NA
cdr3_aa: CASRLAETQYF
cdr3_nt: TGTGCCAGCAGGCTGGCAGAGACCCAGTACTTC

v_call: TRBV5-1
j_call: TRBJ2-5
clone_size: few
d_call: NA
cdr3_aa: CASSSQGRDQTQYF
cdr3_nt: TGCGCCAGCAGCTCGCAGGGGCGCGATCAGACCCAGTACTTC

v_call: TRBV6-2/TRBV6-3
j_call: TRBJ2-7
clone_size: NA
d_call: TRBD1
cdr3_aa: CASRTGGSWHYEQYF
cdr3_nt: TGTGCCAGCAGGACAGGGGGCTCGTGGCACTACGAGCAGTACTTC

v_call: TRBV5-1
j_call: TRBJ1-1
clone_size: NA
d_call: NA
cdr3_aa: CASRDLGGNTEAFF
cdr3_nt: TGCGCCAGCAGGGATCTAGGAGGGAACACTGAAGCTTTCTTT

v_call: TRBV5-1
j_call: TRBJ2-1
clone_size: few
d_call: TRBD2
cdr3_aa: CASNTLAGAYNEQFF
cdr3_nt: TGCGCCAGCAACACCCTGGCGGGGGCCTACAATGAGCAGTTCTTC

v_call: TRBV7-2
j_call: TRBJ2-1
clone_size: NA
d_call: NA
cdr3_aa: CASSLVLTNEQFF
cdr3_nt: TGTGCCAGCAGCTTAGTGTTGACCAATGAGCAGTTCTTC

v_call: TRBV7-8
j_call: TRBJ2-5
clone_size: NA
d_call: NA
cdr3_aa: CASSFSLHQETQYF
cdr3_nt: TGTGCCAGCAGCTTCAGCTTACACCAAGAGACCCAGTACTTC

v_call: TRBV11-2
j_call: TRBJ2-7
clone_size: few
d_call: TRBD1
cdr3_aa: CASSLGGTGEAYEQYF
cdr3_nt: TGTGCCAGCAGCTTAGGAGGGACAGGGGAGGCCTACGAGCAGTACTTC

v_call: TRBV5-4
j_call: TRBJ2-2
clone_size: NA
d_call: TRBD2
cdr3_aa: CASRIAGGMNTGELFF
cdr3_nt: TGTGCCAGCAGAATAGCGGGGGGGATGAACACCGGGGAGCTGTTTTTT

v_call: TRBV6-1
j_call: TRBJ2-7
clone_size: few
d_call: NA
cdr3_aa: CASSEDGHEQYF
cdr3_nt: TGTGCCAGCAGTGAGGACGGCCACGAGCAGTACTTC

v_call: TRBV7-9
j_call: TRBJ2-3
clone_size: NA
d_call: TRBD2
cdr3_aa: CASSSGLGGTDTQYF
cdr3_nt: TGTGCCAGCAGCTCGGGACTAGGAGGCACAGATACGCAGTATTTT

v_call: TRBV20-1
j_call: TRBJ2-2
clone_size: few
d_call: NA
cdr3_aa: CSARVSPANTGELFF
cdr3_nt: TGCAGTGCTAGGGTCTCACCGGCGAACACCGGGGAGCTGTTTTTT

v_call: TRBV7-2
j_call: TRBJ1-1
clone_size: many
d_call: TRBD1
cdr3_aa: CASSRDRNTEAFF
cdr3_nt: TGCGCCAGCAGCCGGGACAGGAACACTGAAGCTTTCTTT

v_call: TRBV5-1
j_call: TRBJ2-6
clone_size: many
d_call: TRBD1
cdr3_aa: CASSLGGQGTLGGANVLTF
cdr3_nt: TGCGCCAGCAGCTTGGGCGGACAGGGAACCCTTGGAGGGGCCAACGTCCTGACTTTC

v_call: TRBV6-6
j_call: TRBJ2-7
clone_size: many
d_call: NA
cdr3_aa: CASSYSRTAAYEQYF
cdr3_nt: TGTGCCAGCAGTTACTCGAGGACAGCGGCCTACGAGCAGTACTTC

v_call: TRBV18
j_call: TRBJ2-7
clone_size: many
d_call: NA
cdr3_aa: CASSPDTTSYEQYF
cdr3_nt: TGTGCCAGCTCACCCGACACCACCTCCTACGAGCAGTACTTC

v_call: TRBV29-1
j_call: TRBJ2-3
clone_size: NA
d_call: NA
cdr3_aa: CSVKPWAGSVPSTDTQYF
cdr3_nt: TGCAGCGTTAAACCCTGGGCAGGGAGTGTTCCGAGCACAGATACGCAGTATTTT

v_call: TRBV5-1
j_call: TRBJ2-7
clone_size: few
d_call: TRBD1
cdr3_aa: CASSLGQGGLPTTEQYF
cdr3_nt: TGCGCCAGCAGCTTGGGACAGGGTGGACTCCCTACGACGGAGCAGTACTTC

v_call: TRBV20-1
j_call: TRBJ2-1
clone_size: few
d_call: TRBD2
cdr3_aa: CSASWPSGHNEQFF
cdr3_nt: TGCAGTGCTAGCTGGCCTAGCGGACACAATGAGCAGTTCTTC

v_call: TRBV11-3
j_call: TRBJ2-2
clone_size: few
d_call: TRBD2
cdr3_aa: CASSFGTSGTGELFF
cdr3_nt: TGTGCCAGCAGCTTTGGGACTAGCGGCACCGGGGAGCTGTTTTTT

v_call: TRBV6-5
j_call: TRBJ1-5
clone_size: NA
d_call: TRBD1
cdr3_aa: CATGDRSNQPQHF
cdr3_nt: TGTGCCACCGGGGACAGGAGCAATCAGCCCCAGCATTTT

v_call: TRBV4-2
j_call: TRBJ2-1
clone_size: few
d_call: TRBD2
cdr3_aa: CASSQEGGGVTEQFF
cdr3_nt: TGTGCCAGCAGCCAAGAAGGCGGGGGGGTCACTGAGCAGTTCTTC

v_call: TRBV5-1
j_call: TRBJ2-7
clone_size: few
d_call: NA
cdr3_aa: CASSLGVDVHYEQYF
cdr3_nt: TGCGCCAGCAGCTTGGGAGTCGACGTTCACTACGAGCAGTACTTC

v_call: TRBV15
j_call: TRBJ1-2
clone_size: NA
d_call: NA
cdr3_aa: CATSRDSAAYGYTF
cdr3_nt: TGTGCCACCAGCAGAGATAGTGCGGCATATGGCTACACCTTC

v_call: TRBV6-6
j_call: TRBJ1-3
clone_size: few
d_call: TRBD1
cdr3_aa: CASRTGTGGNTIYF
cdr3_nt: TGTGCCAGCAGGACCGGGACAGGGGGAAACACCATATATTTT

v_call: TRBV4-2
j_call: TRBJ2-1
clone_size: few
d_call: TRBD2
cdr3_aa: CASRLKRGGRDEQFF
cdr3_nt: TGTGCCAGCAGACTAAAGCGGGGGGGCCGGGATGAGCAGTTCTTC

v_call: TRBV7-2
j_call: TRBJ2-5
clone_size: NA
d_call: TRBD2
cdr3_aa: CASSLVAGGPETQYF
cdr3_nt: TGTGCCAGCAGCTTAGTAGCGGGGGGGCCAGAGACCCAGTACTTC

v_call: TRBV5-1
j_call: TRBJ2-4
clone_size: many
d_call: NA
cdr3_aa: CASSLSPEGGNIQYF
cdr3_nt: TGCGCCAGCAGCTTGAGCCCCGAGGGGGGGAACATTCAGTACTTC

v_call: TRBV4-1
j_call: TRBJ2-7
clone_size: NA
d_call: TRBD2
cdr3_aa: CASSQVGRGDYEQYF
cdr3_nt: TGCGCCAGCAGCCAAGTGGGTCGGGGGGACTACGAGCAGTACTTC

v_call: TRBV7-9
j_call: TRBJ1-1
clone_size: NA
d_call: NA
cdr3_aa: CASSHAGAWEAFF
cdr3_nt: TGTGCCAGCAGCCACGCAGGGGCCTGGGAAGCTTTCTTT

v_call: TRBV19
j_call: TRBJ2-5
clone_size: few
d_call: NA
cdr3_aa: CASSIRAGQETQYF
cdr3_nt: TGTGCCAGTAGTATCCGGGCAGGTCAAGAGACCCAGTACTTC

v_call: TRBV5-1
j_call: TRBJ2-7
clone_size: NA
d_call: NA
cdr3_aa: CASSLVIGSYRTYEQYF
cdr3_nt: TGCGCCAGCAGCTTGGTCATAGGGTCATATCGGACGTACGAGCAGTACTTC

v_call: TRBV12-3/TRBV12-4
j_call: TRBJ2-1
clone_size: NA
d_call: TRBD2
cdr3_aa: CASRGTAGDPSSYNEQFF
cdr3_nt: TGTGCCAGCAGGGGGACGGCGGGGGATCCGAGCTCCTACAATGAGCAGTTCTTC